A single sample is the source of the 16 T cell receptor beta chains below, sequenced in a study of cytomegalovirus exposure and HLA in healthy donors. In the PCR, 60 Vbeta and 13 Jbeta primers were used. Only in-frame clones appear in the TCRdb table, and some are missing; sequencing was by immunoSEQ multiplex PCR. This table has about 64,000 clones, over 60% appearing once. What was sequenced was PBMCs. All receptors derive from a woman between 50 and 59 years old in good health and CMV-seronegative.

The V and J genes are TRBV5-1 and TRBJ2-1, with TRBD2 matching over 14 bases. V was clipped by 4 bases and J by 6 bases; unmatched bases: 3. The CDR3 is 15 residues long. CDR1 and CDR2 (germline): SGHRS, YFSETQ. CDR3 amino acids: CASSTTSGRGNEQFF. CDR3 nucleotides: TGCGCCAGCAGCACGACTAGCGGGAGGGGCAATGAGCAGTTCTTC.

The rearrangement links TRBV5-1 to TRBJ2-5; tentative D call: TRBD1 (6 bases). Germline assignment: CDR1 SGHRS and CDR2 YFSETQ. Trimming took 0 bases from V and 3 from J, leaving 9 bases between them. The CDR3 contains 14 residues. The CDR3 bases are TGCGCCAGCAGCTTGGATCCAGGGGAAGAGACCCAGTACTTC. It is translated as CASSLDPGEETQYF.

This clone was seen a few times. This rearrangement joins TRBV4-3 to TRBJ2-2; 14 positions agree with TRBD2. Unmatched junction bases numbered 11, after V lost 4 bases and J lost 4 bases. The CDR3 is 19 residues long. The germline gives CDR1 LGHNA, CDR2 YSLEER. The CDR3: CASSLVGTSGSGGTGELFF. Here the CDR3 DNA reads TGCGCCAGCAGCCTTGTCGGGACTAGCGGGAGCGGGGGCACCGGGGAGCTGTTTTTT.

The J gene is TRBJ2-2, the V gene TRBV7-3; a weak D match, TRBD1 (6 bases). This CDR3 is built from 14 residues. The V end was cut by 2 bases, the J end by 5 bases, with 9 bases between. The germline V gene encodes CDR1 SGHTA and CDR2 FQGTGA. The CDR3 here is CASSLQGKTGELFF. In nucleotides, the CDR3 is TGTGCCAGCAGCTTACAGGGGAAAACCGGGGAGCTGTTTTTT.

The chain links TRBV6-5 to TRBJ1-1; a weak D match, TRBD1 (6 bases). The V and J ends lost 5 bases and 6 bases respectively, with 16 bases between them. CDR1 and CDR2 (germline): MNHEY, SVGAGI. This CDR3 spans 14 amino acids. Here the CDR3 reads CASSKRTVDPEAFF. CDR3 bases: TGTGCCAGCAGTAAACGGACAGTCGACCCTGAAGCTTTCTTT.

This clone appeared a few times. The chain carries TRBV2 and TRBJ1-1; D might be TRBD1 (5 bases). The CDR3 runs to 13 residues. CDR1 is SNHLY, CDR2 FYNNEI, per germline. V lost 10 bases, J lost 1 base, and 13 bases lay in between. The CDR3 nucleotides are TGTGCCACTTCGCTAGGACAGAACACTGAAGCTTTCTTT. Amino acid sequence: CATSLGQNTEAFF.

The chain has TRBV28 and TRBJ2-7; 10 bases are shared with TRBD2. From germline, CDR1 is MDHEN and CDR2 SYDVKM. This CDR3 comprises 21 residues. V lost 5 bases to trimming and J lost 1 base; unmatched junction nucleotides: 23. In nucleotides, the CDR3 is TGTGCCAGCAGTACCTTCCGGGGCCCCCGGCTAGCGGGAGAGGAGTCCTACGAGCAGTACTTC. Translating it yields CASSTFRGPRLAGEESYEQYF.

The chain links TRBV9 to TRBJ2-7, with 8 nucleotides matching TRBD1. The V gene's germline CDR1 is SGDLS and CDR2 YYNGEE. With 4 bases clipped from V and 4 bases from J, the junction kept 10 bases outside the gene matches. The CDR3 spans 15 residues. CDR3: CASSPTGTGGYEQYF. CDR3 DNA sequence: TGTGCCAGCAGCCCAACCGGGACAGGTGGGTACGAGCAGTACTTC. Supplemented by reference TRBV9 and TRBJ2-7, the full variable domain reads DSGVTQTPKHLITATGQRVTLRCSPRSGDLSVYWYQQSLDQGLQFLIQYYNGEERAKGNILERFSAQQFPDLHSELNLSSLELGDSALYFCASSPTGTGGYEQYFGPGTRLTVT.

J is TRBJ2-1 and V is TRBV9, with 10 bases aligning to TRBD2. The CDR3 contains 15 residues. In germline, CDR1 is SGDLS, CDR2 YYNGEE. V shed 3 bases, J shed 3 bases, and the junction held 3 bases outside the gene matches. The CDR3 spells CASSGTSGFYNEQFF. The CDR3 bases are TGTGCCAGCAGCGGGACTAGCGGCTTCTACAATGAGCAGTTCTTC.

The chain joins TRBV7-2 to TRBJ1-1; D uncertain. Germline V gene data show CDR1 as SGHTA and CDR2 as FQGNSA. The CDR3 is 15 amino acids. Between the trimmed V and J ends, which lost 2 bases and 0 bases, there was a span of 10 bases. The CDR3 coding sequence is TGTGCCAGCAGCTTATTTCTCCCAGTGAACACTGAAGCTTTCTTT. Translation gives CASSLFLPVNTEAFF.

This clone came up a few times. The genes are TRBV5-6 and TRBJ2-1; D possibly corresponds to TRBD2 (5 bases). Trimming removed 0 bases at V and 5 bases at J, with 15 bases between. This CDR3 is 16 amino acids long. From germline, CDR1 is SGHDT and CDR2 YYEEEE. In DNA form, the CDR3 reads TGTGCCAGCAGCTTGGAGCTAGGCGGGTTTCACAATGAGCAGTTCTTC. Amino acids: CASSLELGGFHNEQFF.

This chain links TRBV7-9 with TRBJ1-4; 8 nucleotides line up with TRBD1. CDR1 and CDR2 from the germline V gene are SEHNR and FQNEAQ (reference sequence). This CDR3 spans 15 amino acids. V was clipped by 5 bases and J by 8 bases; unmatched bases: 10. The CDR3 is CASSIRRDRLEKLFF. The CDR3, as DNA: TGTGCCAGCAGCATCAGACGGGACAGGTTGGAAAAACTGTTTTTT.

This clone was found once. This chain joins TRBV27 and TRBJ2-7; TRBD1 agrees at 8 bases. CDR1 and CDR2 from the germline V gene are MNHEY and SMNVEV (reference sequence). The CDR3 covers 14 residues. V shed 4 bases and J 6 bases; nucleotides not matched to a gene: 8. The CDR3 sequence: CASSSQGGLGEQYF. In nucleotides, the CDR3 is TGTGCCAGCAGTTCACAGGGGGGCCTCGGCGAGCAGTACTTC.

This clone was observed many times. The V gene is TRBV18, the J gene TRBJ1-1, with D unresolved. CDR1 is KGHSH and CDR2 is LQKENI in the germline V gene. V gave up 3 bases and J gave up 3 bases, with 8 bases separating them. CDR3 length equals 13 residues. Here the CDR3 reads CASSPQRDTEAFF. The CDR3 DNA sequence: TGTGCCAGCTCACCCCAGCGGGACACTGAAGCTTTCTTT. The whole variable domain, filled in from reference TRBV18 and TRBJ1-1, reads NAGVMQNPRHLVRRRGQEARLRCSPMKGHSHVYWYRQLPEEGLKFMVYLQKENIIDESGMPKERFSAEFPKEGPSILRIQQVVRGDSAAYFCASSPQRDTEAFFGQGTRLTVV.

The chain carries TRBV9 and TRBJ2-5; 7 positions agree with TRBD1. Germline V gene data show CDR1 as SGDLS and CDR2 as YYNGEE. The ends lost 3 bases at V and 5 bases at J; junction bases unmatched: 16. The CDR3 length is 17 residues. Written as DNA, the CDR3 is TGTGCCAGCAGCGACCAGGACTCGACAGGGTCTTTGGAGACCCAGTACTTC. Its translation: CASSDQDSTGSLETQYF. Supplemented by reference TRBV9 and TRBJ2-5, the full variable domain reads DSGVTQTPKHLITATGQRVTLRCSPRSGDLSVYWYQQSLDQGLQFLIQYYNGEERAKGNILERFSAQQFPDLHSELNLSSLELGDSALYFCASSDQDSTGSLETQYFGPGTRLLVL.

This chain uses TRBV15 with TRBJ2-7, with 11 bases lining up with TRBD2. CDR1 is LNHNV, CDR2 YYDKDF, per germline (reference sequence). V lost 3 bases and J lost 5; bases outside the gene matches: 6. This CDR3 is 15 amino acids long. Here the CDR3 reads CATSSVAGGPDEQYF. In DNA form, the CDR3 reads TGTGCCACCAGCAGTGTAGCGGGAGGGCCGGACGAGCAGTACTTC.